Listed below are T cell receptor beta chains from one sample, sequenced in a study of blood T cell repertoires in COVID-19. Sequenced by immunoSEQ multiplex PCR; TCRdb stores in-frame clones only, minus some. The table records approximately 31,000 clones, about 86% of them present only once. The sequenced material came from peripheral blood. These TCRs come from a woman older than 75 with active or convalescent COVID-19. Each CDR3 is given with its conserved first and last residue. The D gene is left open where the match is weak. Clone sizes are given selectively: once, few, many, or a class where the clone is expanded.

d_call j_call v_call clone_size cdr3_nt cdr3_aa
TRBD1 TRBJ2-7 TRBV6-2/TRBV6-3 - TGTGCCAGCAGTTACCTACAGGGGTGGGAGCAGTACTTC CASSYLQGWEQYF
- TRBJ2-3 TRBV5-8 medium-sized TGTGCCAGCAGCTTGGGGGGGGTTAGCACAGATACGCAGTATTTT CASSLGGVSTDTQYF
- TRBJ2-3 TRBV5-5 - TGTGCCAGCAGCTTCCGCCCGGGGTTATTAGAAGATACGCAGTATTTT CASSFRPGLLEDTQYF
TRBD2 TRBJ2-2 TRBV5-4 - TGTGCCAGCAGTCCGGGGGGGCACAACACCGGGGAGCTGTTTTTT CASSPGGHNTGELFF
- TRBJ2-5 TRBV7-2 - TGTGCCAGCAGCTTAGGGTCACAGAAAAAAGAGACCCAGTACTTC CASSLGSQKKETQYF
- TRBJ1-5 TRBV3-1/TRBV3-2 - TGTGCCAGCAGTCCGACGGGCGGGGGTAGCAATCAGCCCCAGCATTTT CASSPTGGGSNQPQHF
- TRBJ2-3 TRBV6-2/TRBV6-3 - TGTGCCAGCAGTTACTCGAGCTTATTCGGTACGCAGTATTTT CASSYSSLFGTQYF
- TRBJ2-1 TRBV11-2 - TGTGCCAGCAGCTTACATAACATCGGGGACAATGAGCAGTTCTTC CASSLHNIGDNEQFF
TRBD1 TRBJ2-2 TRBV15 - TGTGCCACCAGCAGAGATCTTAGAGGACAGGGGGCGAACACCGGGGAGCTGTTTTTT CATSRDLRGQGANTGELFF
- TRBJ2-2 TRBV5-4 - TGTGCCAGCAGCTTGGAAAGATCGGGGACCGGGGAGCTGTTTTTT CASSLERSGTGELFF
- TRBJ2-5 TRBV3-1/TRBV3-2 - TGTGCCAGCAGCCACAAGATTGCAGGGGTTGAGGGAGAGACCCAGTACTTC CASSHKIAGVEGETQYF
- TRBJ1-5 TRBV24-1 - TGTGCCACCAGTGACCCGGCCCGAGGAGCCCAGCATTTT CATSDPARGAQHF
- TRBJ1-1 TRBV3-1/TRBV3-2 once TGTGCCAGCAGCCAAGGACAGGCAAAAATGAACACTGAAGCTTTCTTT CASSQGQAKMNTEAFF
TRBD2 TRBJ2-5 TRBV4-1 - TGCGCCAGCAGCTCATCGGGGAGCGGGGGGGCAGAGACCCAGTACTTC CASSSSGSGGAETQYF
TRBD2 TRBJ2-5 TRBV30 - TGTGCCTCGCGGGGGAGCCAAGAGACCCAGTACTTC CASRGSQETQYF
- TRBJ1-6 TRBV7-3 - TGTGCCAGCAGCTCCCGGGGGGGTTCACCCCTCCACTTT CASSSRGGSPLHF
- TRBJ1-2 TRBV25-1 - TGTGCCAGCAGTGACCTAGTTCAGGGGTTTGGTAGCTACACCTTC CASSDLVQGFGSYTF
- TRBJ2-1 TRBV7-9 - TGTGCCAGCAGAGGGGGGGTGCAGTTCTTC CASRGGVQFF
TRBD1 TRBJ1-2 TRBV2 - TGTGCCAGCAGTGACAGGGGGCCACGGACCAACTATGGCTACACCTTC CASSDRGPRTNYGYTF
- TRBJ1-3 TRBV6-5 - TGTGCCAGCACTCGGGGCTCTGGAAACACCATATATTTT CASTRGSGNTIYF
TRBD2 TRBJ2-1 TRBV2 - TGTGCCAGCAGTTGGACTAGCGGGGGCTACAATGAGCAGTTCTTC CASSWTSGGYNEQFF
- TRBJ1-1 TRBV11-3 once TGTGCCAGCAGCCCTCAGGGGACTATCACTGAAGCTTTCTTT CASSPQGTITEAFF
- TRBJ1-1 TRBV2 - TGTGCCAGCAGCCAACAGGGATCCGCTGAAGCTTTCTTT CASSQQGSAEAFF
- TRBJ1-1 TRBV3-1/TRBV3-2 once TGTGCCAGCAGCCACGCCGGGGGGAACACTGAAGCTTTCTTT CASSHAGGNTEAFF
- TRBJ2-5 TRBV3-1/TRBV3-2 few TGTGCCAGCAGCCAAGGTATACGGGTAGAGACCCAGTACTTC CASSQGIRVETQYF
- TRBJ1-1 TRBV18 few TGTGCCAGCTCACAAAAGACAGGCCCGGACGCTGAAGCTTTCTTT CASSQKTGPDAEAFF